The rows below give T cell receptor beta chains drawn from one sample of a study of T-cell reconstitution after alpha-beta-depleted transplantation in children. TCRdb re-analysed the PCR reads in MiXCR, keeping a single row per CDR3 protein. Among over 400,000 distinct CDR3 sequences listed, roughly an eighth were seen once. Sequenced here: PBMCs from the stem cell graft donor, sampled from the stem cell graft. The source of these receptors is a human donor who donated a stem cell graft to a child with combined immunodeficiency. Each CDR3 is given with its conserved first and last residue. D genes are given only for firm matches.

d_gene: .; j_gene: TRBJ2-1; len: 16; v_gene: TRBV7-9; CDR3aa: CASSLVEVVVYNEQFF
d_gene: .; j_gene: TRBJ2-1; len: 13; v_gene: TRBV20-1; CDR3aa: CSARTTSFIEQFF
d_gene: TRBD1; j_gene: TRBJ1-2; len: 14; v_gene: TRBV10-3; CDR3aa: CAISADRVDYGYTF
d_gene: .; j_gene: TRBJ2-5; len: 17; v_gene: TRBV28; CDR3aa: CASSSHPRGTGQETQYF
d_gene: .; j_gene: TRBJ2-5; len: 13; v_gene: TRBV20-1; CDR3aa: CSARMGVQETQYF
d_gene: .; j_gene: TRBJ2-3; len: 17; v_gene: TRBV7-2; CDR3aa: CASSRQAGTPVTDTQYF
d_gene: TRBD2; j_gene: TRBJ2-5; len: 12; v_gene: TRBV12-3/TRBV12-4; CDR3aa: CASSTQAGEKYF
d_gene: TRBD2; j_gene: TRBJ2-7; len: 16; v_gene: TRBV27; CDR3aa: CASSLLGTSVTYEQYF
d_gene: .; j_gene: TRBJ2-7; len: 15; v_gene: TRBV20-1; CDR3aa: CSAKDSGLTRGEQYF
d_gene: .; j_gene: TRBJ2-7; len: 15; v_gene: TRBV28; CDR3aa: CASSLITLTGDEQYF
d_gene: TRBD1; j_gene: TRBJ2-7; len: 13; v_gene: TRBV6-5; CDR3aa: CASGQGLTYEQYF
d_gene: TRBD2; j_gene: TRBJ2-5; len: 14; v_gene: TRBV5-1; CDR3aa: CASSLTSAQETQYF
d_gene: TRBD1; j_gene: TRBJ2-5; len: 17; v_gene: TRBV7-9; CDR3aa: CASEGDRGNPGGFTQYF
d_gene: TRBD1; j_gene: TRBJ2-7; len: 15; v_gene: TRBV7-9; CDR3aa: CASSMRPGQGYEQYF
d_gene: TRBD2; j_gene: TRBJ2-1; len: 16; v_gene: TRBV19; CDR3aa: CASTRTSGGISDEQFF
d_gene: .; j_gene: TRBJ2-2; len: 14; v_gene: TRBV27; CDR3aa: CASSFAQSLGELFF
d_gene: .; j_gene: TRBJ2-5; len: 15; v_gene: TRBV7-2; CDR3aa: CASSLLWGLQETQYF
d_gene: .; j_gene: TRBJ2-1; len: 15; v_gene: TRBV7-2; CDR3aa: CASSREAGVYNEQFF
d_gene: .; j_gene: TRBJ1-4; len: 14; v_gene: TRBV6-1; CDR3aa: CASTHRGENEKLFF
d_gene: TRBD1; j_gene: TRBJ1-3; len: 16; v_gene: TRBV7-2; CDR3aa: CASSYTQGANGNTIYF
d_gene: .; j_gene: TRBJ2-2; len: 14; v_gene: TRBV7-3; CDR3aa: CASSSQHNTGELFF
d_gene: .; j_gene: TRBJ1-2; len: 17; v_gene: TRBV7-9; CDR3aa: CASSGGGSQGRIYGYTF
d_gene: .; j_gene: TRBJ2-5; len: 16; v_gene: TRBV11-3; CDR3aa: CASSLVDLDGQETQYF
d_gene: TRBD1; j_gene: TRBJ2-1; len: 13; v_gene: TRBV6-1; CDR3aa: CASSRGTGGLQFF
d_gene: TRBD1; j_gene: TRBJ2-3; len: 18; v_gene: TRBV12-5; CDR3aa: CASGLVLRTGAVTDTQYF
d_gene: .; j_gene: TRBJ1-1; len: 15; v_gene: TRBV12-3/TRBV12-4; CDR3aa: CASSHYTGRNTEAFF
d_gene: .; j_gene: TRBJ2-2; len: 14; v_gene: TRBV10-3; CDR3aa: CASREQGSTGELFF
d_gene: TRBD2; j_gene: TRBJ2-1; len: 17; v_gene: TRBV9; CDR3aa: CASNHGPSGGSYNEQFF
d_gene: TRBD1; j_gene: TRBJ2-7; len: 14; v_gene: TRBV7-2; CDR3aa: CASSPQTGAHEQYF
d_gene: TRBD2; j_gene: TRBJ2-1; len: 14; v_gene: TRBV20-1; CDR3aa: CSARDGTSHNEQFF
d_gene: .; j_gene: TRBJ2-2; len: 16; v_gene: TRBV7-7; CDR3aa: CASSLGSPGSTGELFF
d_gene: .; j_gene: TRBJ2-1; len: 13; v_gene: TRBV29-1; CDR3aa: CSLSRGGVGEQFF
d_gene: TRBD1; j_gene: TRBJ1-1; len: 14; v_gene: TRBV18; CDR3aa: CASSPQGAEDQAFF
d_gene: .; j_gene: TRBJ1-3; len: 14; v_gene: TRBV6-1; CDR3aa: CASTPDISGNTIYF
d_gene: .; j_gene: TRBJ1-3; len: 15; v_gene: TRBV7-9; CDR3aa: CASSSAALTGNTIYF
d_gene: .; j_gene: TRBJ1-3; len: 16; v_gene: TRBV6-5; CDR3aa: CASSYTGDNSGNTIYF
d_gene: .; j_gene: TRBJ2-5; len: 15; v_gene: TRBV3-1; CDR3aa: CASSQDGGLQETQYF
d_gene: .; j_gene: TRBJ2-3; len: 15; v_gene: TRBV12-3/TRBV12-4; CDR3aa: CASTHQGFGTDTQYF
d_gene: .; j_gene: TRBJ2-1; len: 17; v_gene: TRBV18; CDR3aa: CASSPPGVALPYNEQFF
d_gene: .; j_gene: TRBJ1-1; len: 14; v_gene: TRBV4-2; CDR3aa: CASRPTVLNTEAFF
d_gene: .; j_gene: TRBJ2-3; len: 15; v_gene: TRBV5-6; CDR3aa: CASRFGAFSTDTQYF
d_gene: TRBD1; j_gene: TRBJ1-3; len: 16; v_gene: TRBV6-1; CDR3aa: CASSEALGTGGNTIYF
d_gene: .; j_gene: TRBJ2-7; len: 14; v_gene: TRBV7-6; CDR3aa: CASSLRGEPYEQYF
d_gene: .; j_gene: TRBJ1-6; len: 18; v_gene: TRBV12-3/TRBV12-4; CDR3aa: CASSLGRVGSSYNSPLHF
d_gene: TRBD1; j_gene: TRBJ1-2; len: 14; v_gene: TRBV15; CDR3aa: CATTKDRGLYGYTF